This TCR beta chain was observed in a study of cytomegalovirus exposure and HLA in healthy donors. Study as a whole: Within an early data release were roughly 90 million unique TCRs drawn from HLA-typed donors. Whole-study findings and limits: In an earlier analysis, about 87% or about 30%: the productive usage of most TCR beta V segments.

In regard to this clone: Its antigen remains unidentified.

The germline V and J ends were trimmed by 6 bases and 2 bases, with 16 bases remaining between them. The CDR3 has 15 amino acids. Germline V gene data show CDR1 as MNHEY and CDR2 as SVGAGI. PCR used 60 Vbeta primers and 13 Jbeta primers. Produced via immunoSEQ multiplex PCR; TCRdb's table is partial and in-frame only. This table holds 100,000 or so clones, approximately 70% found once. The sequenced material came from PBMCs. The genes are TRBV6-5 and TRBJ1-1, with D maybe TRBD1 (6 bases). This clonotype was sampled from a man in his thirties or forties in good health and CMV-seronegative. CDR3 in DNA: TGTGCCAGCAGCCCCGGACGAGGGGGTAACACTGAAGCTTTCTTT. This gives the protein CASSPGRGGNTEAFF.